This TCR beta chain was profiled in a study of cytomegalovirus exposure and HLA in healthy donors. The PCR made use of 60 Vbeta and 13 Jbeta primers. Sequencing used immunoSEQ multiplex PCR; TCRdb keeps in-frame clones, though not all of them. The sample consists of under 200,000 clones, 84% of them appearing once. About this clone itself: The target antigen is unknown.

Germline lookup yields CDR1 SGHRS and CDR2 YFSETQ. CDR3 length: 14 amino acids. V gave up 4 bases and J gave up 4 bases; unmatched junction bases: 5. Overall study findings and caveats: Later, an analysis showed that TCR beta chains associated with HLA were more clonally expanded than others that were equally common.

Sequenced material: PBMCs. V is TRBV5-1 and J is TRBJ1-2; 9 bases line up with TRBD1. This TCR was recovered from a boy between 2 and 10 years old in good health and CMV-seronegative. As DNA, the CDR3 is TGCGCCAGCAGCCAGGACAGGGGTGGCTATGGCTACACCTTC. This gives the protein CASSQDRGGYGYTF.